This T cell receptor (beta chain) is from a study of shared clonotypes between healthy human individuals. Measured with immunoSEQ multiplex PCR; TCRdb has only the in-frame clones, and not every one. The data contain more than 600,000 clones, about 90% of them singletons. Naive-designated CD8 cells lacked CD45RO, were positively enriched for CCR7, and omitted terminally differentiated effector memory CD45RA+ cells. This receptor was taken from a man aged 25-45 years in good health. Sequences were obtained from naive CD8+ T cells sorted from blood.

The DNA for the CDR3 is TGTGCCAGCAGCTTAGAGTGGAAGTTAGGCACCGGGGAGCTGTTTTTT. As protein: CASSLEWKLGTGELFF. The chain couples TRBV7-8 to TRBJ2-2; D remains unclear. V was clipped by 1 base and J by 4 bases, with 13 bases between them. Germline CDR1 is SGHVS and CDR2 is FQNEAQ. The CDR3 length is 16 residues.